This T cell receptor (beta chain) is from a study of cytomegalovirus exposure and HLA in healthy donors. This CDR3 has 16 residues. With 2 bases clipped from V and 1 base from J, the junction kept 6 bases outside the gene matches. CDR1 MDHEN and CDR2 SYDVKM come from the germline V gene. Some clones are missing from TCRdb's copy, which holds only in-frame ones; the method was immunoSEQ multiplex PCR. Here the sample spans 150,000 to 200,000 clones, less than 90% being singletons. Source material: PBMCs. The TCR was taken from a man aged 25-45 years in good health and CMV-seropositive. The chain combines TRBV28 with TRBJ1-1; 8 bases align to TRBD1. CDR3: CASSLPLGQGNTEAFF. The CDR3 bases are TGTGCCAGCAGTTTACCTCTTGGACAGGGGAACACTGAAGCTTTCTTT.